This T cell receptor (beta chain) was identified during a study of cytomegalovirus exposure and HLA in healthy donors (dated by TCRdb to about 2017). Study-level background: In an earlier analysis of about 560 of the donors, about 270 Gb of sequence data and 90 million to 130 million unique TCR beta sequences from 180 million or so T cells were reported. About 300 gigabases of sequencing data and tens of millions of unique TCR sequences were included in an early release covering under 650 HLA-typed donors. Of the approximately 400 genotyped donors, around 81% fell in the genetic ancestry cluster associated with self-reported Caucasian donors. The study was designed to test whether signatures of past pathogen exposure could be identified by cataloging public T cell receptors. The study used immunosequencing to profile the T cell repertoires of 666 subjects and linked those repertoires to cytomegalovirus serostatus. Along with the approximately 650-subject first cohort, a separate validation cohort of 120 different subjects was used. The study combined high-throughput TCR immunosequencing, statistical association of individual TCRs with disease status, and machine learning to predict cytomegalovirus infection status. In a later analysis, previously published TCR beta repertoires from some 640 donors were re-analyzed and high-resolution HLA genotyping was added so that TCR occurrence patterns could be studied. The later analysis used no new phenotypic data to find candidate immune exposures, relying instead on TCR beta sequences and their occurrence across donors. To decide whether each TCR beta V gene segment behaved as functional or pseudogenic, an earlier analysis of approximately 590 of the donors relied on high-throughput TCR beta sequencing. Donor age, sex, ethnicity and CMV serostatus were compiled alongside the repertoire data. A later genetic analysis took genome-wide SNP genotypes for about 65% of the roughly 670 donors and used that subset as a discovery cohort. All discovery cohort repertoires had been generated on a single sequencing platform. Class I and class II HLA loci were covered by the typing at four-digit resolution. Typing coverage varied by locus: roughly 620-640 donors for A, B, C, DRB1 and DQB1; roughly 510 for DQA1; more than 600 for DPA1; roughly 450 for DPB1. Four to six DR-DQ haplotypes were handled as single units for association and clustering because linkage in the cohort was strong. Across 398 genotyped donors of the cohort, an average of approximately 240,000 unique TCR beta nucleotide sequences per donor were sequenced, and approximately 17% of those sequences were non-productive. Beyond this particular receptor, the publication reports: In a later analysis, several top co-occurrence clusters were reported to appear linked to parvovirus B19, influenza, CMV and Epstein-Barr virus. Sequencing depth was assumed to be roughly uniform across donors in the presence/absence analyses, though that assumption may not hold. In a later analysis, HLA-associated TCR beta chains were found to be more clonally expanded and to have lower generation probabilities than equally common non-associated chains. Across donors, most TCR sequences were observed very rarely, whereas some public TCRs were present in many individuals. Strong co-occurrence of HLA alleles, especially DR and DQ, made assigning TCR associations to individual alleles difficult. Some IMGT-functional V segments, including TRBV6-2 and TRBV6-3, could not be told apart with the 87-base-pair reads, so those segments were excluded. The classifier was reported to diagnose cytomegalovirus status with high specificity and sensitivity in both the original cohort and the validation cohort. HLA typing was unavailable for some donors at each locus, so association tests used only the typed subset. In a later analysis, TCR association rates were found to vary across HLA loci, with the most associated TCRs seen for DRB1 alleles and the fewest for HLA-C alleles. In an earlier analysis of about 540 of the donors, most TCR beta V segments were observed in productive rearrangements about 87% or about 30% of the time, broadly matching IMGT annotations. The study listed 170 or so TCR beta chains as associated with cytomegalovirus. Because counts were too low, approximately 18 rarely observed V segments, including chromosome 9 orphons, were excluded from the earlier analysis of 587 of the donors. A cluster of highly shared sequence variants was judged likely to be a technical artifact of the sequencing pipeline. The authors suggested that the approach could potentially be extended to other disease states and immunological phenotypes. For the cohort, immune exposure information was limited to CMV serostatus. In a later genetic analysis, fewer N-insertions in productive TCRs were reported among donors in an Asian-associated ancestry cluster than the roughly 710-donor mean. V-gene and J-gene trimming of TCR beta chains was associated with a missense DCLRE1C variant in a later genetic analysis, and the association was replicated in an independent cohort. In vitro tests confirmed that a few of the cytomegalovirus-associated TCR beta chains recognize cytomegalovirus antigens. At a false discovery rate of 0.05, a later analysis linked 15,000 to 20,000 TCR beta sequences to specific HLA alleles. Correlated functional status among segregating V segments might be attributable to linkage disequilibrium, but an unknown experimental factor could not be ruled out. A further reported finding was that TCR beta sequences accurately predicted the HLA-A and HLA-B alleles for most subjects in the first cohort. In this cohort, only TCR beta chains were sequenced, and detectable features were limited by the absence of alpha or paired-chain data. A later analysis found that most CMV-associated TCR beta chains appeared HLA-restricted, with HLA associations seemingly driven largely by CMV exposure.

The cohort consisted of some 670 healthy bone marrow donors. At the time of sampling, all cohort members were nominally healthy, though unrecorded immune exposures were likely present. The donor was CMV seronegative and belonged to the group of 352 seronegative cohort members. Each donor provided a peripheral blood sample, and peripheral blood mononuclear cells were used for TCR beta sequencing. Genomic DNA extraction from the blood cell samples was performed with the Qiagen DNeasy Blood Extraction Kit. As concerns this clone: What this receptor recognizes is not known. Per-base qualities were not stored, and no clone one base away is much larger.

Receptor libraries were prepared by the immunoSEQ multiplex PCR assay. For the multiplex PCR, a mixture combining 60 forward primers for TCR Vbeta segments and 13 reverse primers for TCR Jbeta segments was used. A multiplex PCR assay on genomic DNA amplified the CDR3 region of rearranged TCR beta genes. Amplified TCR beta libraries were sequenced as 87-base-pair reads on the Illumina HiSeq System. Per the original workflow: A later analysis tallied about 77 million unique TCR beta chains across the 700 or so repertoires, and about 10 million of those chains were shared by two or more donors. Raw reads were error-corrected and collapsed into unique sequences by a nearest-neighbor algorithm in which closely related sequences were merged to remove PCR and sequencing errors. CDR3 sequences were aligned to IMGT reference sequences to assign V, D and J gene segments. Each retained sequence needed at least a six-nucleotide match to both a V gene segment and a J gene segment. Rearrangements were classified as productive when the CDR3 lacked stop codons and remained in frame with V and J, and all other rearrangements were classified as non-productive. Following IMGT convention, CDR3 was defined as the stretch from the second conserved V-encoded cysteine to the conserved J-encoded phenylalanine. The earlier analysis of some 550 of the donors excluded any sequence lacking an unambiguous match to a single V gene segment. In an earlier analysis of approximately 550 of the donors, V segments were called functional above 56.7% productive rearrangements and were called segregating when the between-donor standard deviation exceeded 5%. A statistical classification framework was developed to diagnose cytomegalovirus status using the catalog of TCR beta chain sequences. A later analysis assigned V and J genes by comparing TCR nucleotide sequences with IMGT/GENE-DB human TR gene sequences. The TCRdist pipeline was used in a later analysis to assign CDR3 sequences and most-parsimonious VDJ recombination scenarios. In a later analysis, each TCR beta chain was defined by its CDR3 amino acid sequence together with its V-gene family, and reads lacking a unique V-gene family were excluded. As a way to deal with suspected cross-contamination and a sequencing artifact, a later analysis dropped roughly 620 nucleotide sequences that were highly shared and had low generation probability. A later analysis calculated a clonal expansion index for each public chain from normalized within-repertoire ranks of inferred template counts. In a later analysis, generation probabilities were computed with a VDJ recombination model fitted to out-of-frame rearrangements, and the resulting probabilities were checked against IGoR. In a later analysis, TCR-TCR, TCR-HLA and TCR-CMV co-occurrence was scored with hypergeometric tests, and a repertoire-size bias correction was applied to TCR pairs. False discovery rates were estimated in a later analysis by permuting HLA or CMV assignments 20 times. In a later analysis, co-occurring TCRs were grouped with DBSCAN, and TCRdist sequence similarity was added when clustering was performed within HLA-allele-positive subsets. Repertoires with fewer than 30,000 or more than 120,000 public chains, plus five repertoires with anomalous nucleotide sharing, were excluded from co-occurrence clustering. TCRdb carries this immuneACCESS record with in-frame sequences only. Its versions omit some clonotypes, under half of them owing to an unresolved V gene in the studies checked, with the rest unexplained. V and J calls and clone size are as listed in that table; D and trimming were resolved from the DNA. The sample table records fewer than 200,000 clones; about three quarters of these occur just once. The ten largest make up 0.7% to 0.85% of the sample.

V and J are truncated by 3 bases and 6 bases respectively, leaving an intervening sequence of 13 bases. For CDR1 and CDR2, the germline V gene lists SGHNT and YENEEA. Spanning cysteine to phenylalanine, the CDR3 consists of 14 amino acids. The DNA shown is the 42-base CDR3, in frame from base 1. Sequencing was performed on PBMCs. The rearrangement combines TRBV11-3 with TRBJ2-3; D gene: possibly TRBD1, on 6 matching bases. This sequence was found in a female donor in good health and CMV-seronegative. This receptor has the CDR3 CASSLGASSDTQYF. In nucleotide form, the sequence is TGTGCCAGCAGCTTGGGGGCTAGTTCTGATACGCAGTATTTT. With the portions outside the CDR3 filled from the reference TRBV11-3 and TRBJ2-3 genes, the complete variable region becomes EAGVVQSPRYKIIEKKQPVAFWCNPISGHNTLYWYLQNLGQGPELLIRYENEEAVDDSQLPKDRFSAERLKGVDSTLKIQPAELGDSAVYLCASSLGASSDTQYFGPGTRLTVL.